The present TCR beta chain was sequenced within a study of blood T cell repertoires in COVID-19. Study in general: Sites in the United States, Italy and Spain provided acute and convalescent COVID-19 samples. PBMCs, B-cell-depleted T cells, or T cells provided the cDNA or gDNA that made up the material.

This clone has a single count. Compared with germline, one end of the junction differs, possibly owing to a read error. This CDR3 region has 16 residues. Germline V gene lookup returns CDR1 SGHTA and CDR2 FQGTGA. Original methodology: From reference gene primer amplification, estimates of nucleated cell counts were derived. Repertoires were generated with immunoSEQ multiplex PCR, while TCRdb's copy carries only in-frame clones and drops some. That table furnishes V, J and clone size, whereas the DNA furnished D and trimming. The sample lists tens of thousands of clones; less than 80% were seen once. The material sequenced was peripheral blood. The V call is TRBV7-3, the J call TRBJ2-1; TRBD2 matches 8 bases. The sequence was collected from a man aged 55-75 years with active or convalescent COVID-19. The CDR3 reads CAGSLVPGVAGHEQFF. In DNA, the CDR3 is TGTGCCGGCAGCTTAGTCCCCGGGGTAGCGGGACATGAGCAGTTCTTC.